A single sample is the source of the 8 T cell receptor beta chains below, sequenced in a study of T cell repertoires in cytomegalovirus infection. No antigen has been assigned to these receptors. TCRdb reprocessed the reads with MiXCR, giving one entry per CDR3 protein. Here the sample spans 830,000 or so distinct CDR3 sequences, over 25% being singletons. Sequenced material: cultured CD8+ T cells from PBMCs, taken from culture after CMV antigen stimulation. The source of these receptors is a human donor in good health (CMV status not recorded). Some clones in this sample may be carry-over from other donors' samples.

There are a few counts of this clonotype. The V call is TRBV9, the J call TRBJ1-1; D is unclear. Looked up from germline, CDR1 is SGDLS and CDR2 is YYNGEE. V was shortened by 3 bases and J by 1 base, with 10 bases between the two germline ends. There are 14 residues in the CDR3. The CDR3 region is CASSGVRGNTEAFF. CDR3 bases: TGTGCCAGCAGCGGAGTCCGGGGGAACACTGAAGCTTTCTTT. Looking up the rest from reference TRBV9 and TRBJ1-1 gives the full variable domain: DSGVTQTPKHLITATGQRVTLRCSPRSGDLSVYWYQQSLDQGLQFLIQYYNGEERAKGNILERFSAQQFPDLHSELNLSSLELGDSALYFCASSGVRGNTEAFFGQGTRLTVV.

This chain links TRBV12-3 or TRBV12-4 with TRBJ2-7; TRBD2 is a possible D gene (6 bases). The CDR3 spans 14 residues. Trimming took 5 bases from V and 4 from J, leaving 15 bases between them. The CDR3 reads CASSPQSAGYEQYV. CDR3 DNA: TGTGCCAGCAGTCCTCAATCGGCGGGATACGAGCAGTACGTC.

This clonotype showed up just a few times. This chain links TRBV7-9 with TRBJ1-3; D is unclear. V was cut by 4 bases and J by 0 bases, with 13 bases left in between. This CDR3 contains 16 residues. Germline CDR1 and CDR2: SEHNR and FQNEAQ (reference sequence). This CDR3 is CASSSSAWGSGNTIYF. In DNA form, the CDR3 reads TGTGCCAGCAGCTCGTCGGCGTGGGGCTCTGGAAACACCATATATTTT.

This clonotype showed up just once. The CDR3 ends on some other residue instead of the conserved phenylalanine or tryptophan, so this is likely a read error. The chain recombines TRBV7-6 with TRBJ2-2; TRBD2 matches at 15 bases. The CDR3 runs 17 residues. Germline V gives CDR1 SGHVS, CDR2 FNYEAQ. CDR3 protein: CASSLEWTSGGAVELFS. CDR3 nucleotide sequence: TGTGCTAGCAGCTTAGAATGGACTAGCGGGGGGGCCGTGGAGCTGTTTTCT.

This clonotype was seen many times. The V call is TRBV7-9, the J call TRBJ2-5; perhaps TRBD1 as D (5 bases). The CDR3 is 15 residues long. Deletions cut 2 bases from V and 5 bases from J, with 15 bases between. Germline V gives CDR1 SEHNR, CDR2 FQNEAQ (reference sequence). CDR3 DNA sequence: TGTGCCAGCAGCTTACTCCCTAGGTCAGGGGAGACCCAGTACTTC. Its translation is CASSLLPRSGETQYF.

The chain combines TRBV3-1 with TRBJ1-1; perhaps TRBD1 as D (6 bases). Germline CDR1 and CDR2: LGHDT and YNNKEL (reference sequence). Trimming left V 4 bases short and J 10 bases short, with 19 bases between. This CDR3 has 14 residues. The CDR3 here is CASSPRDINDRAFF. DNA of the CDR3: TGTGCCAGCAGCCCCCGGGACATTAACGACAGAGCTTTCTTT.

The chain recombines TRBV6-1 with TRBJ2-7; D tentatively reads TRBD1 or TRBD2 (5 bases each). The CDR3 covers 15 residues. V was pared by 2 bases and J by 2 bases, with 13 bases between. Looked up from germline, CDR1 is MNHNS and CDR2 is SASEGT. The CDR3 is CASSEFRQGAYEQYF. CDR3 DNA sequence: TGTGCCAGCAGTGAATTTCGTCAGGGAGCCTACGAGCAGTACTTC.

This chain connects TRBV7-9 to TRBJ1-1; unclear D gene. The CDR3 extends over 15 amino acids. Per the germline V gene, CDR1 is SEHNR and CDR2 is FQNEAQ (reference sequence). V was trimmed by 0 bases and J by 1 base, leaving 9 bases between them. The CDR3 spells CASSLATGSNTEAFF. In DNA, the CDR3 is TGTGCCAGCAGCTTAGCGACGGGCTCGAACACTGAAGCTTTCTTT.